The clone carrying this T cell receptor (beta chain) has just a few counts. This CDR3 has 12 residues. Germline V gives CDR1 ENHRY, CDR2 SYGVKD. Here immunoSEQ multiplex PCR was the method, and the copy in TCRdb shows in-frame clones only, minus some. The sample carries about 420,000 clones, approximately 90% recorded once. This entry is derived from a study of blood T cell repertoires in COVID-19. The sequencing input was peripheral blood. The chain carries TRBV10-3 and TRBJ2-3, with D possibly TRBD2 on 5 matching bases. This TCR derives from a man between 18 and 35 years old with COVID-19, enrolled during active disease. The CDR3 region has the DNA TGTGGACTACTGAAGGGTGCAGATACGCAGTATTTT. This sequence encodes CGLLKGADTQYF.